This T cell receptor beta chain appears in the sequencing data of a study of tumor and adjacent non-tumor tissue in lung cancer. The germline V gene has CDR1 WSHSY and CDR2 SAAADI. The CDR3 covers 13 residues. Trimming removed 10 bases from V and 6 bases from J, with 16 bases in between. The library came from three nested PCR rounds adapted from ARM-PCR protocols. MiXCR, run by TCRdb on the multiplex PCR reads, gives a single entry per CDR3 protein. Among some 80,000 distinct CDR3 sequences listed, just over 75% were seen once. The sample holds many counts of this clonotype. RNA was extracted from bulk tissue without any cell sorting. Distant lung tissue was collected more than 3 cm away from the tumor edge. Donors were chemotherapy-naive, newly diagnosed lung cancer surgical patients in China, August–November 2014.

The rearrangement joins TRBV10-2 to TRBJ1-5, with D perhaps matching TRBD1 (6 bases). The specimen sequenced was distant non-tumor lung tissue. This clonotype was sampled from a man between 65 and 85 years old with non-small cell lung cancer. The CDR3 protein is CATKGGGSQPQHF. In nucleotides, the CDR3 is TGCGCCACCAAAGGGGGTGGGAGTCAGCCCCAGCATTTT.